This is a list of T cell receptor beta chains from one sample in a study of T cell responses to AZD1222 COVID-19 vaccine. Repertoires were generated with immunoSEQ multiplex PCR, while TCRdb's copy carries only in-frame clones and drops some. The sample lists approximately 180,000 clones, approximately 92% seen once, with around 0.98% in the top ten. The sequencing here drew on peripheral blood, taken 28 days after the second dose of the MenACWY control vaccine. These receptors all come from an adult who received the MenACWY meningococcal vaccine as a control. CDR3s include the opening cysteine and the closing phenylalanine or tryptophan. The D gene is left open where the match is weak. Rows give clone size only sometimes, using once, few, many, or a class for an expanded clone.

d_gene: -; j_gene: TRBJ1-2; v_gene: TRBV5-1; abundance: -; CDR3nt: TGCGCCAGCAGCTTGGAACAGGTTAATGGCTACACCTTC; CDR3aa: CASSLEQVNGYTF
d_gene: -; j_gene: TRBJ1-2; v_gene: TRBV7-9; abundance: -; CDR3nt: TGTGCCAGCACCCTCGCCGGCCCCCAGGGCTACACCTTC; CDR3aa: CASTLAGPQGYTF
d_gene: TRBD1; j_gene: TRBJ2-1; v_gene: TRBV29-1; abundance: -; CDR3nt: TGCAGCGTTTACACCCCGGACAGGGTATCGTACAATGAGCAGTTCTTC; CDR3aa: CSVYTPDRVSYNEQFF
d_gene: TRBD1; j_gene: TRBJ2-2; v_gene: TRBV11-2; abundance: -; CDR3nt: TGTGCCAGCAGCGAACGGACAGGAGCCAACACCGGGGAGCTGTTTTTT; CDR3aa: CASSERTGANTGELFF
d_gene: -; j_gene: TRBJ2-1; v_gene: TRBV11-1; abundance: -; CDR3nt: TGTGCCAGCAGCCGCGGGACAGCCGATGAGCAGTTCTTC; CDR3aa: CASSRGTADEQFF
d_gene: TRBD1; j_gene: TRBJ2-7; v_gene: TRBV5-6; abundance: once; CDR3nt: TGTGCCAGCAGCTTAGGGCAGGGGGCTTACGAGCAGTACTTC; CDR3aa: CASSLGQGAYEQYF
d_gene: -; j_gene: TRBJ1-6; v_gene: TRBV2; abundance: -; CDR3nt: TGTGCCAGCAGTGAAGTAGGCAGGAAAGGTTCACCCCTCCACTTT; CDR3aa: CASSEVGRKGSPLHF
d_gene: TRBD1; j_gene: TRBJ1-2; v_gene: TRBV3-1/TRBV3-2; abundance: -; CDR3nt: TGTGCCAGCAGCCAAGATCCCGGACAGGGAGGAAACGGCTACACCTTC; CDR3aa: CASSQDPGQGGNGYTF
d_gene: -; j_gene: TRBJ1-2; v_gene: TRBV29-1; abundance: few; CDR3nt: TGCAGCGTTGATCCCGATCCTAGGTCGCCCGCTCGTTATGGCTACACCTTC; CDR3aa: CSVDPDPRSPARYGYTF
d_gene: -; j_gene: TRBJ1-5; v_gene: TRBV27; abundance: -; CDR3nt: TGTGCCAGCGGACCGTGGGGTAGCAATCAGCCCCAGCATTTT; CDR3aa: CASGPWGSNQPQHF
d_gene: -; j_gene: TRBJ2-1; v_gene: TRBV5-1; abundance: once; CDR3nt: TGCGCCAGCAGTTCAGGGGGGGAAACATACAATGAGCAGTTCTTC; CDR3aa: CASSSGGETYNEQFF
d_gene: -; j_gene: TRBJ2-7; v_gene: TRBV20-1; abundance: -; CDR3nt: TGCAGTGCCAGCTTGGCACACGAGCAGTACTTC; CDR3aa: CSASLAHEQYF
d_gene: -; j_gene: TRBJ1-2; v_gene: TRBV20-1; abundance: -; CDR3nt: TGCAGTGCTAGTCGCAGGGCGGTCGACGGCTACACCTTC; CDR3aa: CSASRRAVDGYTF
d_gene: -; j_gene: TRBJ1-3; v_gene: TRBV4-1; abundance: -; CDR3nt: TGCGCCAGCAGCCAAGACTTCAACTCTGGAAACACCATATATTTT; CDR3aa: CASSQDFNSGNTIYF
d_gene: -; j_gene: TRBJ1-5; v_gene: TRBV3-1/TRBV3-2; abundance: once; CDR3nt: TGTGCCAGCAGCCACAGGGGTAATCAGCCCCAGCATTTT; CDR3aa: CASSHRGNQPQHF
d_gene: TRBD1; j_gene: TRBJ2-5; v_gene: TRBV5-1; abundance: -; CDR3nt: TGCGCCAGCAGCTACGGACAGGGTATGAAGGAGACCCAGTACTTC; CDR3aa: CASSYGQGMKETQYF
d_gene: -; j_gene: TRBJ1-6; v_gene: TRBV21-1; abundance: -; CDR3nt: TGTGCCAGCAGCAAAGTCCGGACAGGGGCCAGGCCACCCCTCCACTTT; CDR3aa: CASSKVRTGARPPLHF
d_gene: -; j_gene: TRBJ1-2; v_gene: TRBV5-4; abundance: -; CDR3nt: TGTGCCAGCAGCTTGGAGCGGGCCTATGGCTACACCTTC; CDR3aa: CASSLERAYGYTF
d_gene: -; j_gene: TRBJ2-3; v_gene: TRBV6-6; abundance: -; CDR3nt: TGTGCCAGCAGTCCACCGGGTACAGATACGCAGTATTTT; CDR3aa: CASSPPGTDTQYF
d_gene: -; j_gene: TRBJ1-3; v_gene: TRBV11-2; abundance: once; CDR3nt: TGTGCCAGCAGCTTAGACAGAGGAAACACCATATATTTT; CDR3aa: CASSLDRGNTIYF
d_gene: TRBD2; j_gene: TRBJ2-1; v_gene: TRBV7-9; abundance: -; CDR3nt: TGTGCCAGCAGCTTAACTAGCGGGTTCAATGAGCAGTTCTTC; CDR3aa: CASSLTSGFNEQFF
d_gene: -; j_gene: TRBJ1-1; v_gene: TRBV28; abundance: -; CDR3nt: TGTGCCGGCAGCTGGGGGCCGAAGCCCCTCTTT; CDR3aa: CAGSWGPKPLF
d_gene: -; j_gene: TRBJ1-1; v_gene: TRBV6-2/TRBV6-3; abundance: -; CDR3nt: TGTGCCAGCAGTTACTCGCCGGGGACCGGGAAGACTGAAGCTTTCTTT; CDR3aa: CASSYSPGTGKTEAFF
d_gene: -; j_gene: TRBJ1-2; v_gene: TRBV2; abundance: -; CDR3nt: TGTGCCAGCAGTGCACTATTCTACACCTTC; CDR3aa: CASSALFYTF
d_gene: -; j_gene: TRBJ2-7; v_gene: TRBV19; abundance: -; CDR3nt: TGTGCCAGTAGTCTAGGCGCCGGGGGCTCCTACGAGCAGTACTTC; CDR3aa: CASSLGAGGSYEQYF
d_gene: -; j_gene: TRBJ2-1; v_gene: TRBV7-2; abundance: -; CDR3nt: TGTGCCAGCAGCTCTTTACTGGGGGGTGCCTACAATGAGCAGTTCTTC; CDR3aa: CASSSLLGGAYNEQFF
d_gene: -; j_gene: TRBJ1-5; v_gene: TRBV2; abundance: -; CDR3nt: TGTGCCAGCAGTCAAGGGGTCCAGCCCCAGCATTTT; CDR3aa: CASSQGVQPQHF
d_gene: TRBD1; j_gene: TRBJ2-5; v_gene: TRBV5-1; abundance: few; CDR3nt: TGCGCCAGCAGCTTGGACCCGGGACAGGCGGGGACCCAGTACTTC; CDR3aa: CASSLDPGQAGTQYF
d_gene: -; j_gene: TRBJ2-7; v_gene: TRBV7-6; abundance: -; CDR3nt: TGTGCCAGCAGCTTAACAGGGACGAGCTCCTACGAGCAGTACTTC; CDR3aa: CASSLTGTSSYEQYF
d_gene: TRBD1; j_gene: TRBJ1-5; v_gene: TRBV4-1; abundance: many; CDR3nt: TGCGCCAGCAGCCAAGACAGGGGGTCGCTTCAGCCCCAGCATTTT; CDR3aa: CASSQDRGSLQPQHF
d_gene: TRBD1; j_gene: TRBJ1-1; v_gene: TRBV3-1/TRBV3-2; abundance: -; CDR3nt: TGTGCCAGCAGCCAGGGGACAGGGGGAACTGAAGCTTTCTTT; CDR3aa: CASSQGTGGTEAFF
d_gene: TRBD1; j_gene: TRBJ1-2; v_gene: TRBV7-2; abundance: -; CDR3nt: TGTGCCAGCAGCTCTCCTTGGACAGGGTTTGGCTACACCTTC; CDR3aa: CASSSPWTGFGYTF
d_gene: -; j_gene: TRBJ1-5; v_gene: TRBV27; abundance: -; CDR3nt: TGTGCCAGCAGTTCCCTTCTAACAGGAAACAATCAGCCCCAGCATTTT; CDR3aa: CASSSLLTGNNQPQHF
d_gene: -; j_gene: TRBJ1-2; v_gene: TRBV6-6; abundance: -; CDR3nt: TGTGCCAGCAGTTACGGGGGCCTCTATGGCTACACCTTC; CDR3aa: CASSYGGLYGYTF
d_gene: -; j_gene: TRBJ1-1; v_gene: TRBV18; abundance: few; CDR3nt: TGTGCCAGCTCACCACAATGGGGGCACAACACTGAAGCTTTCTTT; CDR3aa: CASSPQWGHNTEAFF
d_gene: -; j_gene: TRBJ1-1; v_gene: TRBV5-1; abundance: -; CDR3nt: TGCGCCAGCAGCTTGGAACAGGTGAACACTGAAGCTTTCTTT; CDR3aa: CASSLEQVNTEAFF
d_gene: -; j_gene: TRBJ1-2; v_gene: TRBV3-1/TRBV3-2; abundance: -; CDR3nt: TGTGCCAGCAGCCAATTCTTGGCAGCGCACACCTTC; CDR3aa: CASSQFLAAHTF
d_gene: -; j_gene: TRBJ2-7; v_gene: TRBV5-1; abundance: -; CDR3nt: TGCGCCAGCAGCCCCCGGGAACTAGCTTCCTACGAGCAGTACTTC; CDR3aa: CASSPRELASYEQYF
d_gene: -; j_gene: TRBJ2-5; v_gene: TRBV11-2; abundance: -; CDR3nt: TGTGCCAGCAGCTTGGGAAGGGGGGCAGTTCAAGAGACCCAGTACTTC; CDR3aa: CASSLGRGAVQETQYF
d_gene: TRBD1; j_gene: TRBJ2-7; v_gene: TRBV27; abundance: -; CDR3nt: TGTGCCAGCAGTTTCCGACAGGGTGTCGGCGAGCAGTACTTC; CDR3aa: CASSFRQGVGEQYF
d_gene: TRBD2; j_gene: TRBJ2-7; v_gene: TRBV4-2; abundance: few; CDR3nt: TGTGCCAGCAGCCAAACTTCGGGGGGGGGAACCTCCTACGAGCAGTACTTC; CDR3aa: CASSQTSGGGTSYEQYF